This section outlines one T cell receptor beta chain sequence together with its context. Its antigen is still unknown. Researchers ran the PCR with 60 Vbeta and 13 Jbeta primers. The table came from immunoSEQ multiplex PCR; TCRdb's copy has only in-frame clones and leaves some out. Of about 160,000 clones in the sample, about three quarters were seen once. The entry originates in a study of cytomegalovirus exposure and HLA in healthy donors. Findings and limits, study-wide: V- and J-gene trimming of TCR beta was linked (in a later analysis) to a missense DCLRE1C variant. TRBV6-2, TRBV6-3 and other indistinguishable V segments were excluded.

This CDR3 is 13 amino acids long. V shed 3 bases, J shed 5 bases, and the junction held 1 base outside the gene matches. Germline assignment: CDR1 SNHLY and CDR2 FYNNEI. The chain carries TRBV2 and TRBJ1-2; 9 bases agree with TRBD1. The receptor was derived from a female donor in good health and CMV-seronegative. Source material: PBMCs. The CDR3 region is CASSETGGYGYTF. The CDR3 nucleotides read TGTGCCAGCAGTGAGACAGGGGGATATGGCTACACCTTC.